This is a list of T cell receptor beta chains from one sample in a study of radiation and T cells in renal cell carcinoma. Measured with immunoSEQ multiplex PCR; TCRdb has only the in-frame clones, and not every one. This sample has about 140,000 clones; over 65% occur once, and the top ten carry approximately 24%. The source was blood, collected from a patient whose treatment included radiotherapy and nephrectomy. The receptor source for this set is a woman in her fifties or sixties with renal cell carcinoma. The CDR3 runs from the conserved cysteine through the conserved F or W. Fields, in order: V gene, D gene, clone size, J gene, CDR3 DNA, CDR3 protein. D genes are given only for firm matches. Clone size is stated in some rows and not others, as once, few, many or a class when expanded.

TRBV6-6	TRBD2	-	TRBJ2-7	TGTGCCAGCAGTTCGACTAGCGACGAGCAGTACTTC	CASSSTSDEQYF
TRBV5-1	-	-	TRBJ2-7	TGCGCCAGCAGCTCCCCTGGGGGAAACGAGCAGTACTTC	CASSSPGGNEQYF
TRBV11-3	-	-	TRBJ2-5	TGTGCCAGCAGCTTAAACTCGCAGGAGGCCCAGTACTTC	CASSLNSQEAQYF
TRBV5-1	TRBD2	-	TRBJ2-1	TGCGCCAGCAGCTCGTCGGGGGCGGCCCGGTCAAGCGGGAGAATCGGACCCTACAATGAGCAGTTCTTC	CASSSSGAARSSGRIGPYNEQFF
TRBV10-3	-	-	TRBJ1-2	TGTGCCATCAGTGATGGACAAACTAACTATGGCTACACCTTC	CAISDGQTNYGYTF
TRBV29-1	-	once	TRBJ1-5	TGCAGCGGGGCAGATGGTATCGGTCAGCCCCAGCATTTT	CSGADGIGQPQHF
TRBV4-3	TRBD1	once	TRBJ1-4	TGCGCCAGCAGCCAGGGGGGGACAGGGAGAAATGAAAAACTGTTTTTT	CASSQGGTGRNEKLFF
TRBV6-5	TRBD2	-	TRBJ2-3	TGTGCCAGCAGTTCGCCGACTAGCGGAAGCACAGATACGCAGTATTTT	CASSSPTSGSTDTQYF
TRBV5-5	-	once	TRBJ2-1	TGTGCCAGCAGCCGGGAGACTAGTTCCTACAATGAGCAGTTCTTC	CASSRETSSYNEQFF
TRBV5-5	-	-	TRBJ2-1	TGTGCCAGCAGCTTCGACAGCTCCTACAATGAGCAGTTCTTC	CASSFDSSYNEQFF
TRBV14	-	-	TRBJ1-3	TGTGCCAGCAGCCCTGCACCACAGGCTTCCATATATTTT	CASSPAPQASIYF
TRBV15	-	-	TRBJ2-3	TGTGCCACCAGCATCTACGGGGCGGAGACGCAGTATTTT	CATSIYGAETQYF
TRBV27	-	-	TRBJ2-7	TGTGCCAGCAGTTTATTCCCCCTAGGCGACGAGCAGTACTTC	CASSLFPLGDEQYF
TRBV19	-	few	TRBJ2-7	TGTGCCAGTAGTATAGATCGGTACAGCCAGCAGTACTTC	CASSIDRYSQQYF
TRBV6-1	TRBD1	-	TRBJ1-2	TGTGCCAGCAGGGACAGGGAAGGGAGTGGCTACACCTTC	CASRDREGSGYTF
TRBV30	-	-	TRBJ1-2	TGTGCCTGGACCCCCGACAGTAACTATGGCTACACCTTC	CAWTPDSNYGYTF
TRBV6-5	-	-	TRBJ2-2	TGTGCCAGCAGGGGGGACACCGGGGAGCTGTTTTTT	CASRGDTGELFF
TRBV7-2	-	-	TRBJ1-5	TGTGCCAGCAGCTCCGTGGACGGAATGAATCAGCCCCAGCATTTT	CASSSVDGMNQPQHF
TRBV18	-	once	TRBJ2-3	TGTGCCAGCTCACCGCCGAGCACAGATACGCAGTATTTT	CASSPPSTDTQYF
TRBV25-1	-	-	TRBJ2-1	TGTGCCAGCAGTGAATTCTCCTACAATGAGCAGTTCTTC	CASSEFSYNEQFF
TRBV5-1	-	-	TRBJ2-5	TGCGCCAGCAGCTTGGGTGGGGACCAAGAGACCCAGTACTTC	CASSLGGDQETQYF
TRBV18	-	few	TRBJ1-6	TGTGCCAGCTCACAAAACGAGAGGGGTTCACCCCTCCACTTT	CASSQNERGSPLHF
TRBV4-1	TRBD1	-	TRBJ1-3	TGCGCCAGCAGCCATACAGGGGACGGAAACACCATATATTTT	CASSHTGDGNTIYF
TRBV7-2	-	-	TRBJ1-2	TGTGCCAGCAGCTTAGAACTCGGGGTAGGCTACACCTTC	CASSLELGVGYTF
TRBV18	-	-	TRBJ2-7	TGTGCCAGCTCACCACCCGGGTCCTACGAGCAGTACTTC	CASSPPGSYEQYF
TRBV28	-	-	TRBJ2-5	TGTGCCAGCAGTTCGGAGGGAGAGACCCAGTACTTC	CASSSEGETQYF
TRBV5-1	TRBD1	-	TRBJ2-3	TGCGCCAGCAGCCCCGAACGGACAGGGATCGTAGATACGCAGTATTTT	CASSPERTGIVDTQYF
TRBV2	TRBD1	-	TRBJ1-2	TGTGCCAGCAGGTACAGGGGGCGCGGCTACACCTTC	CASRYRGRGYTF
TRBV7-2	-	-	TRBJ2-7	TGTGCCAGCAACTTAGACGGGAGAACCTACGAGCAGTACTTC	CASNLDGRTYEQYF
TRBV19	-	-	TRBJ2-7	TGTGCCAGTAGTATGCCTATGTTCTACGAGCAGTACTTC	CASSMPMFYEQYF
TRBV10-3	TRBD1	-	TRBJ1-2	TGTGCCATCATGGGGACAGGGGGAGACTATGGCTACACCTTC	CAIMGTGGDYGYTF
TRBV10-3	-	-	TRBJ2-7	TGTGCCATCAGACAGGGAAGCTCCTACGAGCAGTACTTC	CAIRQGSSYEQYF
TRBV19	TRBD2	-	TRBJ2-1	TGTGCCACTAAGGGACTAGCGGGAGAATTGAATGAGCAGTTCTTC	CATKGLAGELNEQFF
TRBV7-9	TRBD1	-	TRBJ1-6	TGTGCCAGCAGCGGACAGGGGGCGGCCGTTTCACCCCTCCACTTT	CASSGQGAAVSPLHF
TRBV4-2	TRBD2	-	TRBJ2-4	TGTGCCAGCAGCCAACCCGGGACTAGCGGGACAGCCAAAAACATTCAGTACTTC	CASSQPGTSGTAKNIQYF
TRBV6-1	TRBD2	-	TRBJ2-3	TGTGCCAGCACCCGAACTAGCGGGTGGGTTTATACGCAGTATTTT	CASTRTSGWVYTQYF
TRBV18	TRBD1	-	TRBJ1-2	TGTGCCAGCTCACCTGGAGACAGGGGAGGCTACACCTTC	CASSPGDRGGYTF